What follows are 13 T cell receptor beta chains derived from one specimen sequenced in a study of blood T cell repertoires in COVID-19. TCRdb's table, derived via immunoSEQ multiplex PCR, lists solely in-frame clones and lacks some. The profile shows 85,000 to 95,000 clones, 89% of them singletons. The sequencing input was peripheral blood. Receptors originate from an elderly woman with active COVID-19.

The chain couples TRBV27 to TRBJ1-6; 7 positions match TRBD1. Trimming at V came to 4 bases and at J to 0 bases, leaving 3 bases not matched to a gene. Germline V gives CDR1 MNHEY, CDR2 SMNVEV (reference sequence). The CDR3 covers 16 residues. The CDR3 nucleotides are TGTGCCAGCAGTTCAGGGGGATTCTCCTATAATTCACCCCTCCACTTT. It encodes CASSSGGFSYNSPLHF.

V and J are TRBV28 and TRBJ2-1; TRBD2 agrees at 13 bases. Germline-derived CDR1 and CDR2 are MDHEN and SYDVKM. The CDR3 extends over 20 amino acids. The trim removed 7 bases at V and 0 bases at J, leaving 15 bases unmatched. The CDR3 coding sequence is TGTGCCAGCACTCCCGGGGGACTAGCGGGGATACAAAGCTCCTACAATGAGCAGTTCTTC. Translated: CASTPGGLAGIQSSYNEQFF.

This sequence joins TRBV19 and TRBJ2-5; D is unresolved. The CDR3 is made up of 13 amino acids. CDR1 LNHDA and CDR2 SQIVND come from the germline V gene (reference sequence). With 2 bases removed from V and 0 bases from J, the gap between germline ends came to 4 bases. The CDR3 is CASSIQDQETQYF. The CDR3, as DNA: TGTGCCAGTAGTATACAGGACCAAGAGACCCAGTACTTC.

The J gene is TRBJ2-7, the V gene TRBV7-8, with 8 bases that match TRBD2. The J segment lost 0 bases and the V segment lost 5 bases, leaving 9 bases of the junction unmatched. CDR3 size: 16 residues. Germline lookup yields CDR1 SGHVS and CDR2 FQNEAQ. CDR3 DNA: TGTGCCAGCAGCCCGAAACGAAGCGGGAGCTCCTACGAGCAGTACTTC. Translated, it gives CASSPKRSGSSYEQYF.

The chain couples TRBV6-5 to TRBJ1-6, with unresolved D. CDR1 is MNHEY and CDR2 is SVGAGI in the germline V gene. This CDR3 region has 15 residues. Deletions cut 0 bases from V and 5 bases from J, with 8 bases between. In DNA, the CDR3 is TGTGCCAGCAGTTACTCTTGGAGAAATAATTCACCCCTCCACTTT. Translation gives CASSYSWRNNSPLHF.

The J gene is TRBJ2-1, the V gene TRBV18; D is perhaps TRBD2 (6 bases). CDR3 size: 16 residues. Trimming took 3 bases from V and 4 from J, leaving 16 bases between them. CDR1 is KGHSH and CDR2 is LQKENI in the germline V gene. The CDR3 loop reads CASSPRAGKEYNEQFF. The CDR3, as DNA: TGTGCCAGCTCACCCCGGGCGGGAAAGGAGTACAATGAGCAGTTCTTC.

The chain employs TRBV5-1 and TRBJ2-7; TRBD1 aligns across 9 bases. Trimming removed 2 bases from V and 1 base from J; junction bases left unmatched: 1. This CDR3 has 14 residues. The germline V gene encodes CDR1 SGHRS and CDR2 YFSETQ. This chain's CDR3 is CASSFGTGSYEQYF. The CDR3 region has the DNA TGCGCCAGCAGCTTCGGGACAGGGTCCTACGAGCAGTACTTC.

This chain links TRBV9 with TRBJ2-2; 10 positions match TRBD2. CDR1 and CDR2 from the germline V gene are SGDLS and YYNGEE. J was trimmed by 7 bases and V by 6 bases; bases with no gene match: 12. There are 16 residues in the CDR3. The CDR3 region has the DNA TGTGCCAGCACCCAAAACGTCGGGACTAGCGTCGGGGAGCTGTTTTTT. It translates to CASTQNVGTSVGELFF.

This clone was detected once. This chain connects TRBV5-6 to TRBJ1-1; unclear D gene. Germline V CDR1 and CDR2: SGHDT, YYEEEE. CDR3 length: 16 residues. Between the trimmed V and J ends, which lost 1 base and 4 bases, there was a span of 17 bases. CDR3: CASSLFLTESSTEAFF. The CDR3 coding sequence is TGTGCCAGCAGCTTGTTTCTAACGGAGTCGAGCACTGAAGCTTTCTTT.

The chain uses TRBV7-2 and TRBJ1-2, with TRBD1 identical over 8 bases. J lost 2 bases, V lost 8 bases, and 13 bases had no gene match. Germline loops: CDR1 SGHTA, CDR2 FQGNSA. The CDR3 is 16 amino acids. The CDR3 nucleotides read TGTGCCAGCTCCCCAGGGGGCGCGGGATCGAACTATGGCTACACCTTC. It translates to CASSPGGAGSNYGYTF.

V is TRBV28 and J is TRBJ2-7, with 9 bases that match TRBD2. Trimming took 4 bases from V and 4 from J; bases not matched to a gene: 11. The CDR3 sequence is 16 residues long. The germline gives CDR1 MDHEN, CDR2 SYDVKM. The CDR3 protein is CASSSPGAGGTYEQYF. The DNA for the CDR3 is TGTGCCAGCAGTTCGCCCGGGGCGGGAGGGACTTACGAGCAGTACTTC. The full variable domain, its missing parts supplied by reference TRBV28 and TRBJ2-7, is DVKVTQSSRYLVKRTGEKVFLECVQDMDHENMFWYRQDPGLGLRLIYFSYDVKMKEKGDIPEGYSVSREKKERFSLILESASTNQTSMYLCASSSPGAGGTYEQYFGPGTRLTVT.

The V call is TRBV10-3, the J call TRBJ2-3; D gene ambiguous. Looked up from germline, CDR1 is ENHRY and CDR2 is SYGVKD. V shed 3 bases and J shed 3 bases, with 10 bases lying between them. The length of the CDR3 is 14 residues. CDR3 sequence reads: CAISEARLTDTQYF. Here the CDR3 DNA reads TGTGCCATCAGTGAAGCCCGCTTGACAGATACGCAGTATTTT.

This clone was observed once. J is TRBJ2-5 and V is TRBV18, with no clear D. CDR3 length: 13 residues. The germline V and J ends were trimmed by 3 bases and 2 bases, with 7 bases remaining between them. The germline CDR1 and CDR2 sequences are KGHSH and LQKENI. CDR3: CASSPRLQETQYF. The CDR3 DNA reads TGTGCCAGCTCACCTAGACTGCAAGAGACCCAGTACTTC.